This is a list of T cell receptor beta chains from one sample in a study of T cell responses to AZD1222 COVID-19 vaccine. Sequencing used immunoSEQ multiplex PCR; TCRdb keeps in-frame clones, though not all of them. The sample yields nearly 90,000 clones, approximately 91% seen once. This specimen consisted of peripheral blood, obtained on day 0 of AZD1222 vaccination. All receptors come from an adult in good health. Both conserved end residues are part of each CDR3. Fields, in order: CDR3 DNA, CDR3 protein, J gene, V gene, D gene, clone size. A D gene is named only where the DNA matches it firmly. Expanded clones get a size class; other rows say once, few or many, or leave the size out.

CDR3nt: TGTGCCAGCAGTTTATCGGGCAGAAAGCTGGGCTACACCTTC; CDR3aa: CASSLSGRKLGYTF; j_gene: TRBJ1-2; v_gene: TRBV27; d_gene: -; abundance: -
CDR3nt: TGCAGCGTTGGCAGAATCCAAGAGACCCAGTACTTC; CDR3aa: CSVGRIQETQYF; j_gene: TRBJ2-5; v_gene: TRBV29-1; d_gene: -; abundance: -
CDR3nt: TGTGCCAGCAGCTTATCCCTAGCCCATGAGCAGTTCTTC; CDR3aa: CASSLSLAHEQFF; j_gene: TRBJ2-1; v_gene: TRBV7-3; d_gene: -; abundance: -
CDR3nt: TGCGCCAGCAGCTCGACAGGAGCCAAAAACATTCAGTACTTC; CDR3aa: CASSSTGAKNIQYF; j_gene: TRBJ2-4; v_gene: TRBV5-1; d_gene: -; abundance: few
CDR3nt: TGTGCCAGTAGTACCCCCACGACAGGGGGCACTGAAGCTTTCTTT; CDR3aa: CASSTPTTGGTEAFF; j_gene: TRBJ1-1; v_gene: TRBV19; d_gene: TRBD1; abundance: -
CDR3nt: TGTGCCAGCAGCTCGAGAGCGGGAGTTCGATACGAGCAGTACTTC; CDR3aa: CASSSRAGVRYEQYF; j_gene: TRBJ2-7; v_gene: TRBV7-8; d_gene: TRBD2; abundance: -
CDR3nt: TGTGCCAGCAACCCAGGGGGGACAGCCATCACTGAAGCTTTCTTT; CDR3aa: CASNPGGTAITEAFF; j_gene: TRBJ1-1; v_gene: TRBV28; d_gene: TRBD1; abundance: -
CDR3nt: TGTGCCAGCAGTCCCTCGGGACTAGCGGACTACGAGCAGTACTTC; CDR3aa: CASSPSGLADYEQYF; j_gene: TRBJ2-7; v_gene: TRBV28; d_gene: TRBD2; abundance: once
CDR3nt: TGTGCCACCAGGCCCGGGGGCGGCACCGGGGAGCTGTTTTTT; CDR3aa: CATRPGGGTGELFF; j_gene: TRBJ2-2; v_gene: TRBV24-1; d_gene: -; abundance: -
CDR3nt: TGTGCCACCAGTGAATCCCAGGGGGCTTGGCGGGAGGGCCCGCCGACGCAGTATTTT; CDR3aa: CATSESQGAWREGPPTQYF; j_gene: TRBJ2-3; v_gene: TRBV24-1; d_gene: -; abundance: -
CDR3nt: TGTGCCAGCAGCTTGGGCACCGAGCAGTTCTTC; CDR3aa: CASSLGTEQFF; j_gene: TRBJ2-1; v_gene: TRBV5-5; d_gene: -; abundance: -
CDR3nt: TGTGCCAGCAGCTCCGGGACTAGCGGGACCGGCTACAATGAGCAGTTCTTC; CDR3aa: CASSSGTSGTGYNEQFF; j_gene: TRBJ2-1; v_gene: TRBV5-4; d_gene: TRBD2; abundance: -
CDR3nt: TGTGCCAGCAGTTTAGGCGGGAACGGGGGCGGGGAGCTGTTTTTT; CDR3aa: CASSLGGNGGGELFF; j_gene: TRBJ2-2; v_gene: TRBV27; d_gene: -; abundance: -
CDR3nt: TGTGCCAGCAGTAAACTAGAGAGCTCCTACAATGAGCAGTTCTTC; CDR3aa: CASSKLESSYNEQFF; j_gene: TRBJ2-1; v_gene: TRBV27; d_gene: -; abundance: -
CDR3nt: TGTGCCAGCAGCCGACAGGTTATCTCTGGAAACACCATATATTTT; CDR3aa: CASSRQVISGNTIYF; j_gene: TRBJ1-3; v_gene: TRBV7-9; d_gene: -; abundance: -
CDR3nt: TGCGCCAGCAGCTTGGCCTATAATTCACCCCTCCACTTT; CDR3aa: CASSLAYNSPLHF; j_gene: TRBJ1-6; v_gene: TRBV5-1; d_gene: -; abundance: -
CDR3nt: TGCGCCAGCAGCTCGGTGGGCGAGCAGTACTTC; CDR3aa: CASSSVGEQYF; j_gene: TRBJ2-7; v_gene: TRBV5-1; d_gene: -; abundance: once
CDR3nt: TGCGCCAGCAGCCGGACAGGGGACGAAGCTATTAGCAATCAGCCCCAGCATTTT; CDR3aa: CASSRTGDEAISNQPQHF; j_gene: TRBJ1-5; v_gene: TRBV4-1; d_gene: TRBD1; abundance: -
CDR3nt: TGCGCCAGCAGCTCTCGACCCGGGACAGGGGGTCTAATCTATGGCTACACCTTC; CDR3aa: CASSSRPGTGGLIYGYTF; j_gene: TRBJ1-2; v_gene: TRBV5-1; d_gene: TRBD1; abundance: -
CDR3nt: TGTGCCAGCGTGATGACTAGCGGGGGACTCACAGATACGCAGTATTTT; CDR3aa: CASVMTSGGLTDTQYF; j_gene: TRBJ2-3; v_gene: TRBV7-8; d_gene: TRBD2; abundance: -
CDR3nt: TGTGCCAGCAGCTTTCAGGATCAGCCCCAGCATTTT; CDR3aa: CASSFQDQPQHF; j_gene: TRBJ1-5; v_gene: TRBV7-9; d_gene: -; abundance: -
CDR3nt: TGTGCCAGCAGCTTAGCTCCCAAATTAGCGGGTTCCCTTTACGAGCAGTACTTC; CDR3aa: CASSLAPKLAGSLYEQYF; j_gene: TRBJ2-7; v_gene: TRBV7-6; d_gene: TRBD2; abundance: -
CDR3nt: TGTGCCAGCAGCTCGACAGGGGGCGGGTCCTACAATGAGCAGTTCTTC; CDR3aa: CASSSTGGGSYNEQFF; j_gene: TRBJ2-1; v_gene: TRBV7-9; d_gene: TRBD1; abundance: -
CDR3nt: TGCGCCAGCAGCGGGGACAGGGGGTACGAGCAGTACTTC; CDR3aa: CASSGDRGYEQYF; j_gene: TRBJ2-7; v_gene: TRBV10-1; d_gene: TRBD1; abundance: -
CDR3nt: TGTGCCAGCTCGCCGACCGGGACAGGGGGCTTGTCAACTAATGAAAAACTGTTTTTT; CDR3aa: CASSPTGTGGLSTNEKLFF; j_gene: TRBJ1-4; v_gene: TRBV18; d_gene: TRBD1; abundance: -
CDR3nt: TGTGCCAGCTCACCACCCAGCACAGGGAGCGGCTATGGCTACACCTTC; CDR3aa: CASSPPSTGSGYGYTF; j_gene: TRBJ1-2; v_gene: TRBV18; d_gene: -; abundance: -
CDR3nt: TGTGCCACAGCAGCCCCAACCACAGATACGCAGTATTTT; CDR3aa: CATAAPTTDTQYF; j_gene: TRBJ2-3; v_gene: TRBV6-6; d_gene: -; abundance: -
CDR3nt: TGCGCCAGCAGCCAAGATACGGACGGCTATGGCTACACCTTC; CDR3aa: CASSQDTDGYGYTF; j_gene: TRBJ1-2; v_gene: TRBV4-3; d_gene: -; abundance: -
CDR3nt: TGCACCAGCAGCCACACCAGGGGACAGGAGACCTCCTACGAGCAGTACTTC; CDR3aa: CTSSHTRGQETSYEQYF; j_gene: TRBJ2-7; v_gene: TRBV1; d_gene: -; abundance: -
CDR3nt: TGTGCCAGCAGCTTATCGGGAACGGGAGTGGTCGAGCAGTACTTC; CDR3aa: CASSLSGTGVVEQYF; j_gene: TRBJ2-7; v_gene: TRBV7-6; d_gene: -; abundance: -
CDR3nt: TGTGCCAGCAGTTTATCCGGCAGAACCTACGAGCAGTACTTC; CDR3aa: CASSLSGRTYEQYF; j_gene: TRBJ2-7; v_gene: TRBV27; d_gene: -; abundance: -
CDR3nt: TGTGCCATCAGTGAGTCGGTCGCGCAACAGGGTCAAGGAGGCTACACCTTC; CDR3aa: CAISESVAQQGQGGYTF; j_gene: TRBJ1-2; v_gene: TRBV10-3; d_gene: -; abundance: -
CDR3nt: TGTGCCAGCAGCCCCAGGACGGCTCAGAATTCACCCCTCCACTTT; CDR3aa: CASSPRTAQNSPLHF; j_gene: TRBJ1-6; v_gene: TRBV7-2; d_gene: -; abundance: -
CDR3nt: TGTGCCAGCAGGAGAACAGGGTTAAGGGACAATGAGCAGTTCTTC; CDR3aa: CASRRTGLRDNEQFF; j_gene: TRBJ2-1; v_gene: TRBV6-5; d_gene: -; abundance: -
CDR3nt: TGTGCCAGCAGCCAAGCCAGGACCCGCGAGCAGTACTTC; CDR3aa: CASSQARTREQYF; j_gene: TRBJ2-7; v_gene: TRBV3-1/TRBV3-2; d_gene: -; abundance: once
CDR3nt: TGTGCCAGTAGTATTCCGGGACAGGGGGGCGAGCAGTACTTC; CDR3aa: CASSIPGQGGEQYF; j_gene: TRBJ2-7; v_gene: TRBV19; d_gene: TRBD1; abundance: -
CDR3nt: TGTGCCAGCAGCCACACAGGGGGCGCTTTCTACGAGCAGTACTTC; CDR3aa: CASSHTGGAFYEQYF; j_gene: TRBJ2-7; v_gene: TRBV6-5; d_gene: TRBD1; abundance: -
CDR3nt: TGTGCCAGCAGTTACTCATCAGGGGGCAAAGCTTTCTTT; CDR3aa: CASSYSSGGKAFF; j_gene: TRBJ1-1; v_gene: TRBV6-5; d_gene: TRBD1; abundance: once
CDR3nt: TGTGCCAGCAGCTTAGCACGGGAGGGCCCCGGGGAGCTGTTTTTT; CDR3aa: CASSLAREGPGELFF; j_gene: TRBJ2-2; v_gene: TRBV7-9; d_gene: TRBD2; abundance: -
CDR3nt: TGTGCCAGCAGCCACTCCCGGACTAGCGGGAGCGGCGAGCAGTACTTC; CDR3aa: CASSHSRTSGSGEQYF; j_gene: TRBJ2-7; v_gene: TRBV6-2/TRBV6-3; d_gene: TRBD2; abundance: once
CDR3nt: TGTGCCAGCACTCATGGGGGGACAGACCACAATCAGCCCCAGCATTTT; CDR3aa: CASTHGGTDHNQPQHF; j_gene: TRBJ1-5; v_gene: TRBV2; d_gene: TRBD1; abundance: -